The clone carrying this TCR beta chain was detected a few times. Its target is unknown. The data are from a study of T-cell memory formation after mild COVID-19. Study-wide background: Among the donors, TCR clusters were largely specific to each donor.

Constant-segment primers were used for 5'RACE, and the resulting TCR alpha and TCR beta cDNA libraries carried sample barcodes and UMIs. TCRdb fed the 5' RACE reads into MiXCR, producing one record per CDR3 protein. The repertoire holds some 290,000 distinct CDR3 sequences, with roughly 16% as singletons. This CDR3 has 14 residues. V dropped 6 bases and J dropped 5 bases, with 15 bases sitting between them. Germline values: CDR1 KGHDR, CDR2 SFDVKD. Overall study findings and caveats: Memory cells collected pre-infection included some clones that later responded, suggesting cross-reactive memory joined. Mainly CM and EM harbored the contracting CD4+ clones; mainly EMRA harbored the CD8+ ones.

The TCR comes from a man aged 18 to 29 who had mild COVID-19 (a few samples of this study predate the infection). Cell type and time point are not known. Material for sequencing was PBMCs or a T cell subset sorted from them (not recorded which). The chain uses TRBV24-1 and TRBJ1-2; D gene uncertain. Written as DNA, the CDR3 is TGTGCCACCAGTCCCGGAAGTTCGGTATATGGCTACACCTTC. Translated, it gives CATSPGSSVYGYTF.